This T cell receptor (beta chain) appears in the sequencing data of a study of blood T cell repertoires in COVID-19. The CDR3 loop spans 16 amino acids. Per the germline V gene, CDR1 is LNHDA and CDR2 is SQIVND (reference sequence). The V gene lost 8 bases and the J gene lost 0 bases, with 14 bases spanning the gap. Generated by immunoSEQ multiplex PCR, the TCRdb table keeps only in-frame clones and is missing some. The table records a few hundred thousand clones, about nine tenths of them present only once. Sequenced: peripheral blood. The TCR was taken from a woman aged 50 to 60 with acute or convalescent COVID-19. V is TRBV19 and J is TRBJ1-6, with a tentative D call TRBD1 (6 bases). CDR3 bases: TGTGCCAGTTCGACAGGTCTTAGCTCCTATAATTCACCCCTCCACTTT. Its protein product is CASSTGLSSYNSPLHF.